One sample yielded the 25 T cell receptor beta chains listed below, sequenced in a study of T cell responses to AZD1222 COVID-19 vaccine. Libraries were prepared by immunoSEQ multiplex PCR; TCRdb keeps only in-frame clonotypes and omits some of them. The table lists about 150,000 clones, about nine tenths of them singletons. The sequencing here drew on peripheral blood, taken on day 0 of AZD1222 vaccination. The receptor source for this set is an adult in good health.

This clone has only one observation. The rearrangement links TRBV2 to TRBJ1-3, with D possibly being TRBD1 (6 bases). Germline V gene data show CDR1 as SNHLY and CDR2 as FYNNEI. The CDR3 extends over 14 amino acids. The V end lost 6 bases, the J end lost 3 bases, and 12 bases lay between the germline ends. For the CDR3, the DNA is TGTGCCAGCAGGGATACAGGGTATGGAAACACCATATATTTT. As protein: CASRDTGYGNTIYF.

V usage is TRBV19 and J usage is TRBJ2-1; no firm D call. CDR1 and CDR2 (germline): LNHDA, SQIVND (reference sequence). With 3 bases removed from V and 6 bases from J, the gap between germline ends came to 15 bases. There are 15 residues in the CDR3. CDR3 coding DNA: TGTGCCAGTAGTATCCACTCGCTAGTGCGCAATGAGCAGTTCTTC. Encoded protein: CASSIHSLVRNEQFF.

This chain connects TRBV6-6 to TRBJ1-1, with no clear D. Germline V gives CDR1 MNHNY, CDR2 SVGAGI (reference sequence). The CDR3 runs to 13 residues. V lost 8 bases, J lost 2 bases, and 12 bases lay in between. The CDR3 DNA reads TGTGCCAGCTCTAGAGCCTTTAACACTGAAGCTTTCTTT. Its translation is CASSRAFNTEAFF.

The chain recombines TRBV2 with TRBJ2-7; TRBD1 matches 11 bases. Germline loops: CDR1 SNHLY, CDR2 FYNNEI. The CDR3 covers 14 residues. J was trimmed by 3 bases and V by 7 bases; bases with no gene match: 5. This CDR3 is CASTSGTGGYEQYF. The CDR3 region has the DNA TGTGCCAGCACTTCGGGGACAGGGGGCTACGAGCAGTACTTC. Combining the CDR3 with reference TRBV2 and TRBJ2-7 gives the whole variable domain EPEVTQTPSHQVTQMGQEVILRCVPISNHLYFYWYRQILGQKVEFLVSFYNNEISEKSEIFDDQFSVERPDGSNFTLKIRSTKLEDSAMYFCASTSGTGGYEQYFGPGTRLTVT.

The chain carries TRBV7-6 and TRBJ2-1, with 10 bases aligning to TRBD2. This CDR3 spans 16 amino acids. From germline, CDR1 is SGHVS and CDR2 FNYEAQ. The V gene end was trimmed by 6 bases and the J gene end by 7 bases; junction bases not matched to a gene: 12. The CDR3 reads CASSPSSGGTGNEQFF. The DNA of the CDR3 is TGTGCCAGCAGTCCATCTAGCGGGGGCACGGGGAATGAGCAGTTCTTC. The whole variable domain, remainder taken from reference TRBV7-6 and TRBJ2-1, is GAGVSQSPRYKVTKRGQDVALRCDPISGHVSLYWYRQALGQGPEFLTYFNYEAQQDKSGLPNDRFSAERPEGSISTLTIQRTEQRDSAMYRCASSPSSGGTGNEQFFGPGTRLTVL.

V and J are TRBV5-1 and TRBJ2-7, with 8 bases aligning to TRBD1. V shed 4 bases and J 2 bases; nucleotides not matched to a gene: 11. CDR3 length: 16 residues. Germline values: CDR1 SGHRS, CDR2 YFSETQ. CDR3 nucleotides: TGCGCCAGCAGCCACAGCGATAAGACAGGGGCCTACGAGCAGTACTTC. Translating it yields CASSHSDKTGAYEQYF.

The rearrangement links TRBV6-2 or TRBV6-3 to TRBJ2-1; no clear D. The CDR3 is 11 residues long. Germline CDR1 MNHEY, CDR2 SVGEGT. Trimming pared 5 bases from V and 4 bases from J, leaving 3 bases between. The CDR3 nucleotides are TGTGCCAGCAGTATTTACAATGAGCAGTTCTTC. Translated, it gives CASSIYNEQFF.

This chain connects TRBV6-5 to TRBJ1-1; D unclear. The CDR3 has 15 amino acids. Germline CDR1 reads MNHEY; CDR2 reads SVGAGI. Trimming removed 5 bases from V and 2 bases from J, with 15 bases in between. The CDR3 is CASSPWRELNTEAFF. The CDR3 DNA sequence: TGTGCCAGCAGTCCCTGGAGGGAACTCAACACTGAAGCTTTCTTT.

The J gene is TRBJ1-2, the V gene TRBV9; D remains ambiguous. Trimming took 0 bases from V and 4 from J, leaving 13 bases between them. This CDR3 has 15 residues. From germline, CDR1 is SGDLS and CDR2 YYNGEE. The CDR3 nucleotides read TGTGCCAGCAGCGTAGGGCAGGTGATGAGCTATGGCTACACCTTC. Its protein is CASSVGQVMSYGYTF.

V gene TRBV6-2 or TRBV6-3 combines with J gene TRBJ2-7; 13 bases are shared with TRBD2. V lost 2 bases to trimming and J lost 6 bases; unmatched junction nucleotides: 10. This CDR3 comprises 17 residues. Germline V gives CDR1 MNHEY, CDR2 SVGEGT. The CDR3 DNA reads as TGTGCCAGCAGTTACCTTCAATCTGGACTAGCGGGAGTCGAGCAGTACTTC. It codes for CASSYLQSGLAGVEQYF.

The chain uses TRBV5-6 and TRBJ1-6; the D is unclear. This CDR3 spans 14 amino acids. Germline CDR1 and CDR2: SGHDT and YYEEEE. V lost 0 bases, J lost 7 bases, and 8 bases lay in between. CDR3 sequence reads: CASSLAGNNSPLHF. The CDR3 coding sequence is TGTGCCAGCAGCTTGGCAGGAAACAATTCACCCCTCCACTTT.

The rearrangement joins TRBV28 to TRBJ1-5; D ambiguous. CDR1 is MDHEN, CDR2 SYDVKM, per germline. The CDR3 is 15 residues long. The ends were cut back, 3 bases at V and 0 bases at J, with 9 bases in the middle. CDR3 sequence reads: CASSFSQDSNQPQHF. DNA for the CDR3: TGTGCCAGCAGTTTTAGTCAGGATAGCAATCAGCCCCAGCATTTT.

V is TRBV4-1 and J is TRBJ2-7; D is possibly TRBD2 (6 bases). The V and J ends lost 0 bases and 0 bases respectively, with 18 bases between them. The CDR3 is 18 residues long. Germline CDR1 reads MGHRA; CDR2 reads YSYEKL. This chain's CDR3 is CASSQEKPLSGSSYEQYF. The CDR3 nucleotides are TGCGCCAGCAGCCAAGAGAAGCCTCTTAGCGGAAGCTCCTACGAGCAGTACTTC.

The chain couples TRBV19 to TRBJ2-5; TRBD1 might be the D (6 bases). Germline-derived CDR1 and CDR2 are LNHDA and SQIVND (reference sequence). This CDR3 is 14 amino acids long. V lost 6 bases and J lost 9, with 20 bases in between. CDR3 loop: CASRPGTRMGAQYF. CDR3 in DNA: TGTGCCAGTAGACCAGGGACACGGATGGGCGCCCAGTACTTC.

V is TRBV7-9 and J is TRBJ2-1; possibly TRBD1 or TRBD2 for D (5 bases each). Germline V gene sequence: CDR1 SEHNR, CDR2 FQNEAQ (reference sequence). V lost 5 bases to trimming and J lost 4 bases, with 15 bases between them. The CDR3 sequence is 15 residues long. The DNA of the CDR3 is TGTGCCAGCAGCGCAACCGGGACCTCGTACAATGAGCAGTTCTTC. Amino acids: CASSATGTSYNEQFF.

V usage is TRBV7-6 and J usage is TRBJ2-7; weak D call: TRBD1 (6 bases). Germline CDR1 and CDR2: SGHVS and FNYEAQ. Trimming left V 5 bases short and J 2 bases short, with 16 bases between. The CDR3 sequence is 15 residues long. DNA for the CDR3: TGTGCCAGCAGCACAAGTCCCGGGACAACCTACGAGCAGTACTTC. It translates to CASSTSPGTTYEQYF.

This clone has only one observation. The chain links TRBV10-3 to TRBJ1-1; D gene ambiguous. The germline V gene has CDR1 ENHRY and CDR2 SYGVKD. CDR3 length equals 13 residues. V lost 11 bases and J 1 base, leaving 14 bases between the germline ends. DNA for the CDR3: TGTGCCTCGCGTGAATCTCCGAACACTGAAGCTTTCTTT. Translating it yields CASRESPNTEAFF.

The rearrangement joins TRBV23-1 to TRBJ2-7, with D uncertain. TRBV23-1 belongs to the ORF category, with a function that is uncertain. This CDR3 spans 19 amino acids. The ends were cut back, 4 bases at V and 4 bases at J, with 29 bases in the middle. The CDR3, as DNA: TGCGCCAGCAGTCGCGTGTTCGTTCCTCTCCGCCCCTGGTGGTACGAGCAGTACTTC. It specifies CASSRVFVPLRPWWYEQYF.

The genes are TRBV7-2 and TRBJ2-1, with 8 bases matching TRBD2. V was clipped by 5 bases and J by 4 bases; unmatched bases: 13. Germline V gene data show CDR1 as SGHTA and CDR2 as FQGNSA. The CDR3 totals 17 residues. The CDR3 DNA is TGTGCCAGCAGCCCCCCTCCGAGGACTAGCTTATACAATGAGCAGTTCTTC. Protein sequence: CASSPPPRTSLYNEQFF.

This chain connects TRBV28 to TRBJ2-2; 7 bases align to TRBD1. CDR3 length: 16 amino acids. Germline CDR1 MDHEN, CDR2 SYDVKM. J lost 1 base, V lost 4 bases, and 6 bases had no gene match. In DNA form, the CDR3 reads TGTGCCAGCAGTTCCCAGGACAGGAAGAACACCGGGGAGCTGTTTTTT. It codes for CASSSQDRKNTGELFF.

This sequence joins TRBV5-8 and TRBJ1-1; D call uncertain. CDR3 length: 11 residues. The ends were cut back, 5 bases at V and 5 bases at J, with 7 bases in the middle. Germline CDR1 reads SGHTS; CDR2 reads YDEGEE. The CDR3: CASRSGTEAFF. Here the CDR3 DNA reads TGTGCCAGCAGATCCGGTACTGAAGCTTTCTTT.

The chain is built from TRBV20-1 and TRBJ2-7; the match to TRBD2 covers 7 bases. V lost 3 bases to trimming and J lost 3 bases; unmatched junction nucleotides: 5. This CDR3 is built from 13 residues. Germline values: CDR1 DFQATT, CDR2 SNEGSKA (reference sequence). The CDR3 DNA reads TGCAGTGCTAGTGATAGCGGGCACTACGAGCAGTACTTC. This sequence encodes CSASDSGHYEQYF.

The chain uses TRBV5-6 and TRBJ2-7, with D possibly matching TRBD2 (6 bases). Germline lookup yields CDR1 SGHDT and CDR2 YYEEEE. V lost 4 bases to trimming and J lost 2 bases, with 16 bases between them. The CDR3 runs to 15 residues. The CDR3 region is CASSLFGGWAYEQYF. Here the CDR3 DNA reads TGTGCCAGCAGCCTCTTTGGGGGGTGGGCCTACGAGCAGTACTTC.

This chain links TRBV7-2 with TRBJ2-3, with 13 positions matching TRBD2. The ends lost 4 bases at V and 4 bases at J; junction bases unmatched: 8. Germline V gene data show CDR1 as SGHTA and CDR2 as FQGNSA. CDR3 length: 17 residues. This chain's CDR3 is CASSSTSGRADSDTQYF. DNA for the CDR3: TGTGCCAGCAGCTCTACTAGCGGGAGGGCCGATTCAGATACGCAGTATTTT.

In this sample, this clone turned up a few times. The rearrangement joins TRBV29-1 to TRBJ2-7; no definite D call. Germline V gene data show CDR1 as SQVTM and CDR2 as ANQGSEA. The V end lost 8 bases, the J end lost 8 bases, and 7 bases lay between the germline ends. The CDR3 spans 8 residues. The CDR3 sequence: CSPVKQYF. In DNA, the CDR3 is TGCAGCCCCGTCAAGCAGTACTTC.